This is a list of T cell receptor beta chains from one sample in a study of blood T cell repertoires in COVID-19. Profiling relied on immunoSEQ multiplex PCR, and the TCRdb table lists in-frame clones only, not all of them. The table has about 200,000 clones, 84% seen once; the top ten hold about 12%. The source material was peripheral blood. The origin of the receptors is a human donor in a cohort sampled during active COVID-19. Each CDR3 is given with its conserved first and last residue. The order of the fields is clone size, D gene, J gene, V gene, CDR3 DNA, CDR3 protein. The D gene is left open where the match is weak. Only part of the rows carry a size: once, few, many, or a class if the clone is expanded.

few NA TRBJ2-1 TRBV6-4 TGTGCCAGCAGCAACACGCTAGTCACGCCTTACAATGAGCAGTTCTTC CASSNTLVTPYNEQFF
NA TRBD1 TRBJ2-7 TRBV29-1 TGCAGCGTTGAACCCTCCGGGACAGGGACCTACGAGCAGTACTTC CSVEPSGTGTYEQYF
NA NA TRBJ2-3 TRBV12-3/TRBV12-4 TGTGCCAGCAGCCAGACAGATACGCAGTATTTT CASSQTDTQYF
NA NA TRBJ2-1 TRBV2 TGTGCCAGCAGTGTCGTCAGGGTAGGGAATGAGCAGTTCTTC CASSVVRVGNEQFF
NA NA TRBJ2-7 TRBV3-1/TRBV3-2 TGTGCCAGCAGCCAACGGGGGGCGGGCGAGCAGTACTTC CASSQRGAGEQYF
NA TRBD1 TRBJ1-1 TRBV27 TGTGCCAGCAGTTCGACAGGGAAACCGAACACTGAAGCTTTCTTT CASSSTGKPNTEAFF
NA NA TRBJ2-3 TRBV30 TGTGCCTGCCGACAGGCAGATACGCAGTATTTT CACRQADTQYF
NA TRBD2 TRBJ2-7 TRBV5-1 TGCGCCAGCAGCTTCTATTTGTCTAGCGGGGGGTTACCGGGCTACGAGCAGTACTTC CASSFYLSSGGLPGYEQYF
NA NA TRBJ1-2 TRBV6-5 TGTGCCAGCAGAGCGGACAGTGTGGGACCCTATGGCTACACCTTC CASRADSVGPYGYTF
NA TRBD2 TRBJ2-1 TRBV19 TGTGCCAGTAGGAGGACTAGCGGGCCAAACTCTGGACAGTTCTTC CASRRTSGPNSGQFF
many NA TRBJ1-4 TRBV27 TGTGCCAGCAGTATAATCGGGGAAAAACTGTTTTTT CASSIIGEKLFF
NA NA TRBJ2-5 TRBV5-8 TGTGCCAGCAGCTTGGGTCAGGGCGTCGAAGAGACCCAGTACTTC CASSLGQGVEETQYF
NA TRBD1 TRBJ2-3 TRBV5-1 TGCGCCAGCAGGCAGGGACAGAGAAGGACAGATACGCAGTATTTT CASRQGQRRTDTQYF
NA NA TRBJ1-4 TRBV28 TGTGCCAGCACCAAACGGGACAATGAGTTTGAAAAACTGTTTTTT CASTKRDNEFEKLFF
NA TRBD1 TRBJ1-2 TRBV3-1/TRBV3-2 TGTGCCAGCAGACCCAGGGGGGTTAACTATGGCTACACCTTC CASRPRGVNYGYTF
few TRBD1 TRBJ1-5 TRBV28 TGTGCCAGCCTGACCGGGACAGGCCGCCAGCCCCAGCATTTT CASLTGTGRQPQHF
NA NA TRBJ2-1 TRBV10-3 TGTGCCATCAGTGACTCCCTAGCAGTCTACAATGAGCAGTTCTTC CAISDSLAVYNEQFF
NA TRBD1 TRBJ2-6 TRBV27 TGTGCCAGCAGTCTGGGGACAGCCTTCTCTGGGGCCAACGTCCTGACTTTC CASSLGTAFSGANVLTF
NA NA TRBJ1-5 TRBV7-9 TGTGCCAGCAGCTTAGCAGGGGGTATTGGCAATCAGCCCCAGCATTTT CASSLAGGIGNQPQHF
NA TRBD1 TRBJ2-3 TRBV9 TGTGCCAGCAGCGTCCGACAGGGGGGGACAGATACGCAGTATTTT CASSVRQGGTDTQYF
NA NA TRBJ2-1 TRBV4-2 TGTGCCAGCAGCCAAGTAAGCACTGACAATGAGCAGTTCTTC CASSQVSTDNEQFF
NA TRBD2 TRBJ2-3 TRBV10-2 TGCGCCAGCCGAGGGACTAGAGGCACAGATACGCAGTATTTT CASRGTRGTDTQYF
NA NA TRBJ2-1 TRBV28 TGTGCCAGCAGTCCCCCCCCGAGCTCCTACAATGAGCAGTTCTTC CASSPPPSSYNEQFF
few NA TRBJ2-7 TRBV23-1 TGCGCCAGCAGTCACCTACAGGGTCCCCTCGAGCAGTACTTC CASSHLQGPLEQYF
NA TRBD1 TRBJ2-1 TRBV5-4 TGTGCCAGCAGCTTAAGGACGGGACAGGGTGGCAATGAGCAGTTCTTC CASSLRTGQGGNEQFF
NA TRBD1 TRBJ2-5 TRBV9 TGTGCCAGCAGCACGACAGGGACGACGGAGACCCAGTACTTC CASSTTGTTETQYF